Listed here are 26 T cell receptor beta chains from one sample, sequenced in a study of shared clonotypes between healthy human individuals. Sequenced by immunoSEQ multiplex PCR; TCRdb stores in-frame clones only, minus some. The sample has about 1 million clones; about 76% are singletons. What was sequenced was memory CD4+ T cells sorted from blood. Subset denoted: CD45RA-negative fraction. All receptors come from a man younger than 30 in good health.

The rearrangement links TRBV14 to TRBJ2-2; 7 bases fit TRBD1. V gave up 2 bases and J gave up 4 bases; unmatched junction bases: 4. Germline values: CDR1 SGHDN, CDR2 FVKESK. This CDR3 has 15 residues. The CDR3 reads CASSQRGQVTGELFF. The DNA for the CDR3 is TGTGCCAGCAGCCAACGTGGACAGGTCACCGGGGAGCTGTTTTTT.

The CDR3 is CASSRGINQFF. The CDR3 nucleotides are TGTGCCAGCAGTAGGGGGATTAACCAGTTCTTC. The chain recombines TRBV27 with TRBJ2-1, with a possible D match to TRBD1 (6 bases). The germline V and J ends were trimmed by 5 bases and 13 bases, with 12 bases remaining between them. The CDR3 totals 11 residues. The germline CDR1 and CDR2 sequences are MNHEY and SMNVEV (reference sequence).

The count of this clone is one. The chain joins TRBV6-5 to TRBJ2-7, with a possible D match to TRBD1 (5 bases). From germline, CDR1 is MNHEY and CDR2 SVGAGI. This CDR3 has 13 residues. V gave up 2 bases and J gave up 3 bases, with 8 bases separating them. The CDR3 sequence: CASSYGRDYEQYF. The CDR3 DNA sequence: TGTGCCAGCAGTTACGGCAGGGACTACGAGCAGTACTTC.

V is TRBV4-1 and J is TRBJ2-7, with D perhaps assigned TRBD1 or TRBD2 (6 bases each). CDR1 and CDR2 from the germline V gene are MGHRA and YSYEKL. There are 15 residues in the CDR3. The V end was cut by 0 bases, the J end by 0 bases, with 9 bases between. CDR3 loop: CASSQEGGHSYEQYF. The CDR3 coding sequence is TGCGCCAGCAGCCAAGAGGGGGGACACTCCTACGAGCAGTACTTC.

This clone was seen only once. The genes are TRBV5-6 and TRBJ1-3, with D hard to call. V was pared by 0 bases and J by 3 bases, with 7 bases between. CDR3 length: 14 residues. Germline V gene lookup returns CDR1 SGHDT and CDR2 YYEEEE. Here the CDR3 reads CASSLASDGNTIYF. In DNA form, the CDR3 reads TGTGCCAGCAGCTTGGCGTCAGATGGAAACACCATATATTTT.

About this clone itself: The same CDR3 arises from other DNA sequences in this sample as well. The V and J genes are TRBV11-1 and TRBJ1-1, with a tentative D call TRBD1 (6 bases). This CDR3 contains 13 residues. V was cut by 1 base and J by 4 bases, with 7 bases left in between. In germline, CDR1 is SGHAT, CDR2 FQDESV (reference sequence). The CDR3 loop is CASSLGGLTEAFF. In DNA form, the CDR3 reads TGTGCCAGCAGCTTAGGGGGGCTCACTGAAGCTTTCTTT.

This chain links TRBV7-8 with TRBJ2-7, with 7 bases matching TRBD2. The CDR3 totals 19 residues. Germline lookup yields CDR1 SGHVS and CDR2 FQNEAQ. V was clipped by 3 bases and J by 2 bases; unmatched bases: 19. CDR3 sequence (DNA): TGTGCCAGCAGCTTCAAGGTTGGGTATGGCGGGAGTATCACCTACGAGCAGTACTTC. Protein product: CASSFKVGYGGSITYEQYF.

This chain's CDR3 is CASSSLLVFGLAGGDTQYF. The CDR3 nucleotides read TGTGCCAGCAGCTCCCTGCTCGTGTTCGGACTAGCGGGAGGTGATACGCAGTATTTT. V gene TRBV11-2 combines with J gene TRBJ2-3, with 14 bases fitting TRBD2. The CDR3 totals 19 residues. With 4 bases clipped from V and 6 bases from J, the junction kept 15 bases outside the gene matches. CDR1 and CDR2 (germline): SGHAT, FQNNGV.

This chain connects TRBV5-4 to TRBJ2-5; 13 bases are shared with TRBD2. Germline V gene lookup returns CDR1 SGHNT and CDR2 YYREEE (reference sequence). J lost 7 bases, V lost 4 bases, and 7 bases had no gene match. This CDR3 contains 15 residues. DNA of the CDR3: TGTGCCAGCAGCGCCGGGGGACTAGCGGGGATGACCCAGTACTTC. Amino acid sequence: CASSAGGLAGMTQYF.

This clone was picked up one time. The chain links TRBV6-1 to TRBJ1-5; D unclear. There are 12 residues in the CDR3. Trimming cost V 6 bases and J 6 bases, with 9 bases left between them. Germline values: CDR1 MNHNS, CDR2 SASEGT. Here the CDR3 reads CASRRLVQPQHF. CDR3 nucleotides: TGTGCCAGCAGGCGACTAGTTCAGCCCCAGCATTTT.

This clone was counted between two and nine times. Other DNA sequences in this specimen translate into the identical CDR3. The CDR3 region is CASSIGRGYEQYF. In DNA, the CDR3 is TGTGCCAGTAGTATCGGCAGGGGATACGAGCAGTACTTC. The rearrangement joins TRBV19 to TRBJ2-7, with D possibly being TRBD1 (6 bases). Germline V gives CDR1 LNHDA, CDR2 SQIVND (reference sequence). V lost 3 bases to trimming and J lost 4 bases, with 10 bases between them. CDR3 length: 13 amino acids.

This chain connects TRBV7-8 to TRBJ1-5; D call uncertain. V dropped 0 bases and J dropped 1 base, with 13 bases sitting between them. This CDR3 is 17 amino acids long. Germline CDR1 is SGHVS and CDR2 is FQNEAQ. The CDR3 DNA reads TGTGCCAGCAGCTTAGCGTCTAGGACTCTCAGCAATCAGCCCCAGCATTTT. Translated, it gives CASSLASRTLSNQPQHF.

About this clone itself: Within the sample, other DNA sequences also encode this same CDR3. The rearrangement joins TRBV27 to TRBJ1-6; D might be TRBD1 (5 bases). Trimming cost V 2 bases and J 7 bases, with 9 bases left between them. Germline CDR1 reads MNHEY; CDR2 reads SMNVEV (reference sequence). CDR3 length equals 14 residues. In DNA, the CDR3 is TGTGCCAGCAGTTTAGGGGGGAGAAATTCACCCCTCCACTTT. This translates into CASSLGGRNSPLHF.

The CDR3 nucleotides are TGTGCCAGCAGCTTGGGGACAGGACATAATTCACCCCTCCACTTT. It specifies CASSLGTGHNSPLHF. The rearrangement joins TRBV5-6 to TRBJ1-6, with TRBD1 matching 7 bases. The junction had 2 bases not matched to a gene; V was cut back by 0 bases and J by 5 bases. The V gene's germline CDR1 is SGHDT and CDR2 YYEEEE. This CDR3 spans 15 amino acids. The full variable domain, completed using reference TRBV5-6 and TRBJ1-6, is DAGVTQSPTHLIKTRGQQVTLRCSPKSGHDTVSWYQQALGQGPQFIFQYYEEEERQRGNFPDRFSGHQFPNYSSELNVNALLLGDSALYLCASSLGTGHNSPLHFGNGTRLTVT.

This chain joins TRBV2 and TRBJ2-1, with TRBD2 matching over 10 bases. The CDR3 is 15 amino acids. J was trimmed by 6 bases and V by 1 base; bases with no gene match: 3. Looked up from germline, CDR1 is SNHLY and CDR2 is FYNNEI. The CDR3 loop is CASSEGLAGLNEQFF. The CDR3 DNA reads TGTGCCAGCAGTGAAGGACTAGCGGGCCTCAATGAGCAGTTCTTC.

The chain recombines TRBV19 with TRBJ2-1; possible D gene TRBD1, 5 bases. The V gene lost 7 bases and the J gene lost 7 bases, with 14 bases spanning the gap. The length of the CDR3 is 13 residues. Germline CDR1 LNHDA, CDR2 SQIVND (reference sequence). In DNA, the CDR3 is TGTGCCAGTAAGGACCCAGGGTGGAATGAGCAGTTCTTC. Protein: CASKDPGWNEQFF.

The genes are TRBV28 and TRBJ2-3; 8 nucleotides align to TRBD2. With 7 bases clipped from V and 2 bases from J, the junction kept 5 bases outside the gene matches. The CDR3 is made up of 14 amino acids. Germline V gene data show CDR1 as MDHEN and CDR2 as SYDVKM. This CDR3 is CASNLAGNTDTQYF. The CDR3 bases are TGTGCCAGCAACTTAGCGGGGAACACAGATACGCAGTATTTT.

The chain combines TRBV6-5 with TRBJ2-7; TRBD2 matches 11 bases. CDR1 and CDR2 from the germline V gene are MNHEY and SVGAGI. The CDR3 loop spans 14 amino acids. Trimming cost V 4 bases and J 9 bases; bases outside gene matches: 8. CDR3 residues: CASSLAGGPFAQYF. The DNA for the CDR3 is TGTGCCAGCAGTTTAGCGGGAGGGCCATTTGCGCAGTACTTC.

In this sample, this clone turned up once. Other DNA variants within this sample encode the same CDR3. This chain links TRBV5-1 with TRBJ1-1; D is ambiguous. CDR1 and CDR2 from the germline V gene are SGHRS and YFSETQ. There are 15 residues in the CDR3. The V and J ends lost 0 bases and 2 bases respectively, with 11 bases between them. The CDR3, as DNA: TGCGCCAGCAGCTTGGCCGTGGGGTTAAACACTGAAGCTTTCTTT. Protein: CASSLAVGLNTEAFF. The full variable domain, rest sourced from reference TRBV5-1 and TRBJ1-1, is KAGVTQTPRYLIKTRGQQVTLSCSPISGHRSVSWYQQTPGQGLQFLFEYFSETQRNKGNFPGRFSGRQFSNSRSEMNVSTLELGDSALYLCASSLAVGLNTEAFFGQGTRLTVV.

This clone appeared many times. The CDR3 DNA follows: TGTGCCAGCAGCCAAGGACAGGGGGTGAGACGGAACGAGCAGTACTTC. It encodes CASSQGQGVRRNEQYF. The chain carries TRBV14 and TRBJ2-7, with 9 bases aligning to TRBD1. This CDR3 has 16 amino acids. CDR1 is SGHDN, CDR2 FVKESK, per germline. Trimming cost V 1 base and J 5 bases; bases outside gene matches: 9.

The genes are TRBV7-9 and TRBJ1-1, with D perhaps matching TRBD1 (5 bases). V lost 2 bases and J lost 1, with 8 bases in between. The CDR3 contains 14 residues. Germline V gene data show CDR1 as SEHNR and CDR2 as FQNEAQ (reference sequence). The DNA for the CDR3 is TGTGCCAGCAGCTTACTAGGGGCGAACACTGAAGCTTTCTTT. It is translated as CASSLLGANTEAFF.

The CDR3 loop reads CASSEYSGSSWVEQFF. CDR3 nucleotide sequence: TGTGCCAGCAGCGAGTATAGCGGGAGTTCTTGGGTTGAGCAGTTCTTC. This chain joins TRBV7-8 and TRBJ2-1, with 9 bases aligning to TRBD2. J lost 9 bases, V lost 5 bases, and 14 bases had no gene match. There are 16 residues in the CDR3. Germline V gives CDR1 SGHVS, CDR2 FQNEAQ.

The gene calls are TRBV29-1 and TRBJ1-5, with TRBD1 as a possible D gene (6 bases). V lost 6 bases, J lost 7 bases, and 13 bases lay in between. Germline lookup yields CDR1 SQVTM and CDR2 ANQGSEA. This CDR3 contains 12 residues. The CDR3 DNA reads as TGCAGCGTAGGGGGTGAAGGCCAGCCCCAGCATTTT. It codes for CSVGGEGQPQHF.

The chain is built from TRBV7-6 and TRBJ1-1; TRBD1 might be the D (5 bases). The CDR3 loop spans 15 amino acids. V was trimmed by 5 bases and J by 4 bases, leaving 17 bases between them. Germline CDR1 reads SGHVS; CDR2 reads FNYEAQ. The CDR3 spells CASSASPGGGTEAFF. Written as DNA, the CDR3 is TGTGCCAGCAGCGCCAGTCCTGGGGGTGGCACTGAAGCTTTCTTT.

Concerning this clone itself: Different DNA sequences within this sample yield the same CDR3. The chain combines TRBV7-3 with TRBJ1-1; 7 bases align to TRBD1. This CDR3 comprises 13 residues. The germline gives CDR1 SGHTA, CDR2 FQGTGA. V lost 2 bases and J lost 7; bases outside the gene matches: 4. The CDR3 DNA is TGTGCCAGCAGCTTACGACAGGGTAGTGAAGCTTTCTTT. Its translation: CASSLRQGSEAFF.

CDR3 sequence: CASSQVGVPTDTQYF. The CDR3 DNA reads TGCGCCAGCAGCCAGGTGGGAGTGCCCACAGATACGCAGTATTTT. V is TRBV4-1 and J is TRBJ2-3; possibly TRBD2 for D (5 bases). With 3 bases removed from V and 2 bases from J, the gap between germline ends came to 12 bases. The CDR3 sequence is 15 residues long. Germline V CDR1 and CDR2: MGHRA, YSYEKL.